This TCR beta chain was identified in a study of neoadjuvant anti-PD-1 for oral cavity cancer. Study in general: Around day 43, patients without progression received a fourth nivolumab dose before surgery.

Analysis of PBMCs was direct, with no culture step. This clone turned up a few times. Produced via immunoSEQ multiplex PCR; TCRdb's table is partial and in-frame only. The table records under 7,000 clones, 74% of them present only once. The clonotype comes from a person aged 40 to 85 with oral cavity squamous cell carcinoma. Here the sequenced sample was PBMCs, taken before nivolumab (anti-PD-1) treatment.

CDR3 protein: CASSQSSYEAFF. DNA for the CDR3: TGTGCCAGCAGCCAGAGTTCCTATGAAGCTTTCTTT. The V gene is TRBV6-1, the J gene TRBJ1-1; D gene unclear. Trimming shortened V by 6 bases and J by 7 bases, and 12 bases separated the two germline ends. The germline CDR1 and CDR2 sequences are MNHNS and SASEGT. The CDR3 has 12 amino acids.